These T cell receptor beta chains were read from a single sample in a study of CD8 T cells in ankylosing spondylitis. TCRdb reprocessed the 5' RACE reads via MiXCR and lists one record per CDR3 protein. Of about 460,000 distinct CDR3 sequences in the sample, under 5.5% were seen once. Material: blood, either unsorted or a sorted T cell fraction (not recorded which). The receptors here all came from a male donor with ankylosing spondylitis. CDR3s include the opening cysteine and the closing phenylalanine or tryptophan. D genes are given only for firm matches. Where a row states a size, it is once, few, many or the class of an expanded clone; other rows omit it.

d_call	v_call	clone_size	j_call	cdr3_nt	cdr3_aa
-	TRBV5-1	few	TRBJ2-3	TGCGCCAGCAGCTCACAGAGCTTCACAGATACGCAGTATTTT	CASSSQSFTDTQYF
-	TRBV9	many	TRBJ2-1	TGTGCCAGCAGCGTAGAGAATGAGCAGTTCTTC	CASSVENEQFF
-	TRBV20-1	many	TRBJ1-1	TGCAGTGCTCGAACAGCGAACACTGAAGCTTTCTTT	CSARTANTEAFF
-	TRBV20-1	many	TRBJ2-3	TGCAGTGCTAGAGAGGGCGGAGGGCCCACAGATACGCAGTATTTT	CSAREGGGPTDTQYF
-	TRBV5-1	many	TRBJ2-6	TGCGCCAGCAGCCAGAGGACGGCTGGGGCCAACGTCCTGACTTTC	CASSQRTAGANVLTF
-	TRBV12-3/TRBV12-4	many	TRBJ2-7	TGTGCCAGCAGTTTAGCGGTACAATCCTACGAGCAGTACTTC	CASSLAVQSYEQYF
-	TRBV4-3	few	TRBJ2-2	TGCGCCAGCAGCCATACAGGGAGTACCGGGGAGCTGTTTTTT	CASSHTGSTGELFF
-	TRBV20-1	many	TRBJ2-1	TGCAGTGCCCCAGAGGGGGGGAGCTCCTACAATGAGCAGTTCTTC	CSAPEGGSSYNEQFF
-	TRBV12-3/TRBV12-4	many	TRBJ1-5	TGTGCCAGCAGCGTAGGGAGGGGCCAGCCCCAGCATTTT	CASSVGRGQPQHF
-	TRBV28	many	TRBJ2-7	TGTGCCAGCAGCCGGGGGGCTGGTTACGAGCAGTACTTC	CASSRGAGYEQYF
-	TRBV6-2/TRBV6-3	many	TRBJ2-7	TGTGCCAGCAACGTGGACAGAGCTACTAGCCACGAGCAGTACTTC	CASNVDRATSHEQYF
TRBD2	TRBV7-6	few	TRBJ2-7	TGTGCCAGCAGCTTATTTGGTACTAGCGGGAACTACGAGCAGTACTTC	CASSLFGTSGNYEQYF
TRBD2	TRBV18	-	TRBJ2-1	TGTGCCAGCTCACGACTAGCGGTAGGAGGCGGGTTCTTC	CASSRLAVGGGFF
-	TRBV6-2/TRBV6-3	many	TRBJ2-1	TGTGCCAGCAGTCCAGGGTATGAGCAGTTCTTC	CASSPGYEQFF
-	TRBV29-1	many	TRBJ1-1	TGCAGCGTTGAAGAAGTCACTGAAGCTTTCTTT	CSVEEVTEAFF
-	TRBV10-3	many	TRBJ2-7	TGTGCCATCAGTGAAGGTCTCGGAGAGCAGTACTTC	CAISEGLGEQYF
TRBD2	TRBV20-1	many	TRBJ2-5	TGCAGTGCTAGAGATGTGGTTAGCGGGGGGGCCGGCGAGACCCAGTACTTC	CSARDVVSGGAGETQYF
TRBD2	TRBV20-1	many	TRBJ2-7	TGCAGTGCCCACGGGACTAGCGGGGATTACGAGCAGTACTTC	CSAHGTSGDYEQYF
TRBD1	TRBV7-9	few	TRBJ2-1	TGTGCCAGCAGCCTCCCCCCGGGACAGCCATACAATGAGCAGTTCTTC	CASSLPPGQPYNEQFF
TRBD1	TRBV10-3	many	TRBJ2-7	TGTGCCATCAGAGGACAGGGGACTTACGAGCAGTACTTC	CAIRGQGTYEQYF
-	TRBV28	-	TRBJ2-7	TGTGCCAGCAGCCGGGTTCAATTCGGCTACGAGCAGTACTTC	CASSRVQFGYEQYF
TRBD1	TRBV4-3	many	TRBJ2-7	TGCGCCAGCAGCCAAGAGAGGGACAGTCCTTGGTACGAGCAGTACTTC	CASSQERDSPWYEQYF
TRBD1	TRBV6-2/TRBV6-3	many	TRBJ2-1	TGTACCATCAGGACAGGGGGCTTTGGGAATGAGCAGTTCTTC	CTIRTGGFGNEQFF
-	TRBV29-1	many	TRBJ2-1	TGCAGCGTTGGTATCGTCAATGAGCAGTTCTTC	CSVGIVNEQFF
-	TRBV4-3	many	TRBJ1-5	TGCGCCAGCAGCCAAGACCAGGGTCATAATCAGCCCCAGCATTTT	CASSQDQGHNQPQHF
-	TRBV13	-	TRBJ2-7	TGTGCCAGCACCCGGCGGGGGACAGACCAATCCTACGAGCAGTACTTC	CASTRRGTDQSYEQYF
-	TRBV29-1	many	TRBJ1-3	TGCAGCGTTGAATCTTTGCGCGACAGCCCAGGGGACACCATATATTTT	CSVESLRDSPGDTIYF
-	TRBV20-1	many	TRBJ1-3	TGCAGTGCTGGTCAGGGCAGCTCTGGAAACACCATATATTTT	CSAGQGSSGNTIYF
TRBD1	TRBV28	many	TRBJ1-6	TGTGCCAGCAGTTTAAAGGTCGCAGGGGGGTCACCCCTCCACTTT	CASSLKVAGGSPLHF
-	TRBV27	many	TRBJ2-7	TGTGCCAGCAGTTTGGCATCACCTACGAGGCAGTACTTC	CASSLASPTRQYF
TRBD1	TRBV28	few	TRBJ2-5	TGTGCCAGCAGCCGAGGGGCAGGGGGCTATCTCGGGACCCAGTACTTC	CASSRGAGGYLGTQYF
TRBD2	TRBV6-2/TRBV6-3	many	TRBJ2-1	TGTGCCAGCAGTTACCCCTTAGGCACTAGCGGGGGGGAATCCTACAATGAGCAGTTCTTC	CASSYPLGTSGGESYNEQFF
TRBD2	TRBV6-5	many	TRBJ2-5	TGTGCCAGCAGCTACGGGAGGGAAGAGACCCAGTACTTC	CASSYGREETQYF
TRBD2	TRBV12-3/TRBV12-4	few	TRBJ2-2	TGTGCCAGCAGCCCTGGGACTAGCGGGAGGGCCGTCTCTGGGACCGGGGAGCTGTTTTTT	CASSPGTSGRAVSGTGELFF
TRBD1	TRBV7-3	many	TRBJ2-5	TGTGCCAGCAGCCCCGGACAGGGGGCGAAGACCCAGTACTTC	CASSPGQGAKTQYF
-	TRBV7-2	once	TRBJ1-1	TGTGCCAGCAGCTTTGACAGATTTATGAACACTGAAGCTTTCTTT	CASSFDRFMNTEAFF
TRBD1	TRBV6-5	-	TRBJ2-5	TGTGCCAGCAGTTACTCACCCCCGGGACAGGGGGCCCGAGAGACCCAGTACTTC	CASSYSPPGQGARETQYF
-	TRBV27	many	TRBJ1-6	TGTGCCAGCAGTTTCTCGGGGTATAATTCACCCCTCCACTTT	CASSFSGYNSPLHF
TRBD1	TRBV6-1	few	TRBJ2-7	TGTGCCAGCAGGTGTGCGGGACAGGGGTGCCACGAGCAGTACTTC	CASRCAGQGCHEQYF
TRBD2	TRBV6-5	many	TRBJ2-7	TGTGCCAGCAGTTACCAACGGGGGGTCGTAACCTCCTACGAGCAGTACTTC	CASSYQRGVVTSYEQYF
-	TRBV5-6	many	TRBJ1-5	TGTGCCAGCAGCTTGTCAGGGAGAGATTATCAGCCCCAGCATTTT	CASSLSGRDYQPQHF
TRBD2	TRBV20-1	many	TRBJ2-5	TGCAGTGCCCGAGGACTAGCGGGAGGCCCGGCGGGGACCCAGTACTTC	CSARGLAGGPAGTQYF
TRBD1	TRBV11-1	many	TRBJ2-7	TGTGCCAGCAGCGCCGGGACAGGGGGTTCCTACGAGCAGTACTTC	CASSAGTGGSYEQYF
-	TRBV29-1	many	TRBJ2-2	TGCAGCGGGGGAAGGGGGGCGAACACCGGGGAGCTGTTTTTT	CSGGRGANTGELFF
TRBD1	TRBV20-1	many	TRBJ2-7	TGCAGTACAATTTCCGGGACAGCCTCCTACGAGCAGTACTTC	CSTISGTASYEQYF
-	TRBV29-1	many	TRBJ2-6	TGCAGCGTTGTCCACTCTGGGGCCAACGTCCTGACTTTC	CSVVHSGANVLTF
-	TRBV5-1	many	TRBJ1-1	TGCGCCAGCGCCTGGGCAGGGTTGGACACTGAAGCTTTCTTT	CASAWAGLDTEAFF
-	TRBV6-5	many	TRBJ1-2	TGTGCCAGCAGTTACCTTCCGGGGACCTATGGCTACACCTTC	CASSYLPGTYGYTF
TRBD1	TRBV27	many	TRBJ2-2	TGTGCCAGCTTCCGACAGGGGGCCACCGGGGAGCTGTTTTTT	CASFRQGATGELFF
-	TRBV4-2	many	TRBJ2-3	TGTGCCAGCAGCCAAGAAAGGACCCCTTTGGATACGCAGTATTTT	CASSQERTPLDTQYF
TRBD1	TRBV7-2	many	TRBJ2-1	TGTGCCAGCAGCTTAGTAGTATCGAACAGGGGGCTCTATGAGCAGTTCTTC	CASSLVVSNRGLYEQFF
-	TRBV7-7	many	TRBJ1-4	TGTGCTAGCAGCTTAGACAGCGCAACTAATGAAAAACTGTTTTTT	CASSLDSATNEKLFF
-	TRBV4-3	many	TRBJ1-3	TGCGCCAGCAGCTTGGGGCCCGGTCCGGACGGAAACACCATATATTTT	CASSLGPGPDGNTIYF
-	TRBV20-1	few	TRBJ2-3	TGCAGTGCTAGAGGCAGTCTCGGACCCACAGATACGCAGTATTTT	CSARGSLGPTDTQYF
TRBD2	TRBV12-3/TRBV12-4	many	TRBJ2-1	TGTGCCAGCAGGACTAGCGGGTACAATGAGCAGTTCTTC	CASRTSGYNEQFF
TRBD1	TRBV5-6	many	TRBJ2-7	TGTGCCAGCAGCCCCACCGGGACCCAGGGGGTATTCGAGCAGTACTTC	CASSPTGTQGVFEQYF
TRBD2	TRBV20-1	few	TRBJ2-1	TGCAGTGCTAGTAACGTCGGGGGGGCTAGGTCCAATGAGCAGTTCTTC	CSASNVGGARSNEQFF
-	TRBV9	many	TRBJ1-2	TGTGCCAGCGAGGAAGCTAACTATGGCTACACCTTC	CASEEANYGYTF
-	TRBV6-1	few	TRBJ2-7	TGTGCCAGCAGCGGTAGGGGGTCCCTCTCCTACGAGCAGTACTTC	CASSGRGSLSYEQYF